This is a list of T cell receptor beta chains from one sample in a study of PD-1 blockade in classical Hodgkin lymphoma. Some clones are missing from TCRdb's copy, which holds only in-frame ones; the method was immunoSEQ multiplex PCR. The sample lists about 27,000 clones; approximately 80% were seen once. The specimen comprised CD4+ T cells from blood, sampled at baseline. The source is a human donor with classical Hodgkin lymphoma. Both conserved end residues are part of each CDR3. Each record gives: J gene, D gene, V gene, clone size, CDR3 protein, CDR3 DNA. D genes are given only for firm matches. Size is omitted from some rows. Given values are once, few, many or a class for expanded clones.

TRBJ2-3 . TRBV29-1 . CSGGGATDTQYF TGCAGCGGCGGAGGGGCCACAGATACGCAGTATTTT
TRBJ1-5 . TRBV6-1 . CASRAGGVNQPQHF TGTGCCAGCAGAGCCGGAGGGGTCAATCAGCCCCAGCATTTT
TRBJ2-6 . TRBV5-6 . CASSLTQGFSGANVLTF TGTGCCAGCAGCTTGACCCAGGGCTTCTCTGGGGCCAACGTCCTGACTTTC
TRBJ1-2 . TRBV6-1 . CASCPGPDYGYTF TGTGCCAGTTGCCCGGGACCCGATTATGGCTACACCTTC
TRBJ2-5 . TRBV5-1 . CASNLGGAGEETQYF TGCGCCAGCAACCTGGGGGGGGCCGGGGAAGAGACCCAGTACTTC
TRBJ1-3 . TRBV11-3 few CASSLGSSGNTIYF TGTGCCAGCAGCTTAGGGAGCTCTGGAAACACCATATATTTT
TRBJ2-3 . TRBV7-2 . CASSLVWADTQYF TGTGCCAGCAGCTTAGTCTGGGCAGATACGCAGTATTTT
TRBJ2-1 TRBD1 TRBV6-1 . CASSARDRGRPNEQFF TGTGCCAGCAGTGCGAGGGACAGGGGGCGACCCAATGAGCAGTTCTTC
TRBJ1-6 . TRBV10-3 few CAISEGNSPLHF TGTGCCATCAGTGAGGGTAATTCACCCCTCCACTTT
TRBJ2-3 . TRBV19 . CASSTLGTDTQYF TGTGCCAGTAGTACTCTAGGCACAGATACGCAGTATTTT
TRBJ2-3 TRBD2 TRBV4-2 . CASSQDRLAGVTSTDTQYF TGTGCCAGCAGCCAAGATCGACTAGCGGGGGTTACTAGCACAGATACGCAGTATTTT
TRBJ1-2 . TRBV10-3 . CAISEGGSYYGYTF TGTGCCATCAGTGAGGGAGGTTCTTACTATGGCTACACCTTC
TRBJ1-1 . TRBV19 . CASDIKGRRDNTEAFF TGTGCCAGTGATATCAAGGGACGGAGGGATAACACTGAAGCTTTCTTT
TRBJ2-3 . TRBV5-8 . CASSPTRGGGGTDTQYF TGTGCCAGCAGCCCGACGCGTGGGGGTGGGGGCACAGATACGCAGTATTTT